The present entry profiles one T cell receptor (beta chain) with its context. Its antigen is still unknown. The entry originates in a study of T cell responses to AZD1222 COVID-19 vaccine. This table comes from immunoSEQ multiplex PCR, and its TCRdb copy is limited to in-frame clones, with some not included. The sample contains over 70,000 clones, around 80% of which appear only once. This CDR3 is 16 amino acids long. CDR1 is SNHLY, CDR2 FYNNEI, per germline. Trimming took off 7 bases at V and 0 bases at J, with 13 bases between the two ends. Overall study findings and caveats: The repertoires were collected only after the peak T cell response. Baseline seropositivity occurred in only six AZD1222 recipients. A rise in Spike-specific TCR breadth and depth followed two AZD1222 doses. Clonal diversity was possibly underestimated, and white British individuals and females predominated among donors.

The chain has TRBV2 and TRBJ1-6, with TRBD1 as a possible D gene (5 bases). The receptor was isolated from an adult who received the MenACWY meningococcal vaccine as a control. This specimen consisted of peripheral blood, obtained 28 days after the second dose of the MenACWY control vaccine. In DNA, the CDR3 is TGTGCCAGCAACGGCAGGGCGAGCTCCTATAATTCACCCCTCCACTTT. This sequence encodes CASNGRASSYNSPLHF.